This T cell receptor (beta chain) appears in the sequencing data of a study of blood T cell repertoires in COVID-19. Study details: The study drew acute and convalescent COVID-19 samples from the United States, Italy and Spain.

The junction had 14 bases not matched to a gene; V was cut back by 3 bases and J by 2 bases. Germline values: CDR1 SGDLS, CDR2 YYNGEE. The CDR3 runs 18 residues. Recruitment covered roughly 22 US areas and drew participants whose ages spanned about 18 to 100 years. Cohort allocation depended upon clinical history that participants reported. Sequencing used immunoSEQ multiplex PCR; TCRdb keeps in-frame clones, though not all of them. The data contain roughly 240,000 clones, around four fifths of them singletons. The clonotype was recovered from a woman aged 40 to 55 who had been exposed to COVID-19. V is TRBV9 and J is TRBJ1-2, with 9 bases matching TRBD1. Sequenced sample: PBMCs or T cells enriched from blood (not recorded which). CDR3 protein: CASSGPRDRVGRNYGYTF. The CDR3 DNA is TGTGCCAGCAGCGGCCCACGGGACAGGGTGGGTAGGAACTATGGCTACACCTTC.